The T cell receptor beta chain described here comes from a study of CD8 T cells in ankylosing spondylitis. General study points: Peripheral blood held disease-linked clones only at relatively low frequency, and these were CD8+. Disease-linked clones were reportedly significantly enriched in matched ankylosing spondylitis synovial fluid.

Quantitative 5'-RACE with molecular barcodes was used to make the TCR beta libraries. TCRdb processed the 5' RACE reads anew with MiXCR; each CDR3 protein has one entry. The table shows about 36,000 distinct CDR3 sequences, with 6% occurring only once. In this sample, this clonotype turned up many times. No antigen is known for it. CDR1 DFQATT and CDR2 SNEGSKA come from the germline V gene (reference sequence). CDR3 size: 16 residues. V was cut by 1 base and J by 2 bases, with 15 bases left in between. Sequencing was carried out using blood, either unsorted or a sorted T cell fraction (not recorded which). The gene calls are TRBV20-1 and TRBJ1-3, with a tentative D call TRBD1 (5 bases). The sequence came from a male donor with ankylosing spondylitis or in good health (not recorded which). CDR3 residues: CSARATGTNPGNTIYF. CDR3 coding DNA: TGCAGTGCTAGAGCCACCGGGACCAACCCTGGAAACACCATATATTTT.